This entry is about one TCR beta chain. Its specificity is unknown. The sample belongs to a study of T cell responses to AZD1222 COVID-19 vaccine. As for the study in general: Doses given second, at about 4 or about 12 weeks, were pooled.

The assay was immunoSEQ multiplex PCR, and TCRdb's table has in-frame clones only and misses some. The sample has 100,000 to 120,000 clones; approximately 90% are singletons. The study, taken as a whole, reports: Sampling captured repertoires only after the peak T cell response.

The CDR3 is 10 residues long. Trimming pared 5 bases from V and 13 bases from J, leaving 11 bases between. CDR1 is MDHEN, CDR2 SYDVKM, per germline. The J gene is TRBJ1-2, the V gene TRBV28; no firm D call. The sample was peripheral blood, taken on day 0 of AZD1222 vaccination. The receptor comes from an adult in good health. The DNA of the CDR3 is TGTGCCAGCAGTGCGCTTATCCCCACCTTC. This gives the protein CASSALIPTF.